This T cell receptor (beta chain) comes out of a study of blood T cell repertoires in COVID-19. Study-level information: Spain, Italy and the United States supplied samples that represented acute and convalescent COVID-19.

Authors' analysis steps: Cell counts per sample came from amplifying reference gene primers. Sequencing was performed with immunoSEQ multiplex PCR; in TCRdb, only in-frame clones are kept and a portion is missing. That table supplies the V and J calls and clone size; D and trimming were determined from the DNA. The sample has 40,000 to 50,000 clones, about 88% seen once. The CDR3 is 14 residues long. Germline V gene sequence: CDR1 SGHRS, CDR2 YFSETQ. V gave up 3 bases and J gave up 4 bases, with 10 bases separating them. The study recruited people aged roughly 18 to 100 years across 20 to 30 US areas. In Cohort 3, a recovered donor had either two negative PCRs, clearance, or symptom resolution.

The sequenced material came from PBMCs or T cells enriched from blood (not recorded which). The chain links TRBV5-1 to TRBJ2-2; D perhaps matches TRBD1 (5 bases). This clonotype was sampled from a woman aged 50 to 60 who had recovered from COVID-19. The CDR3 nucleotides read TGCGCCAGCAGCTACTCAGACAGCACCGGGGAGCTGTTTTTT. Its protein is CASSYSDSTGELFF.